This T cell receptor (beta chain) was found in a study of response to subunit inactivated influenza vaccine. This clonotype was seen more than once but under ten times. The antigen is not known. TCRdb recomputed calls from the RT-PCR reads with MiXCR, one row per CDR3 protein. The sample holds roughly 570,000 distinct CDR3 sequences, 10% to 15% seen once. Notes on the study in general: The authors suggested that every seasonal influenza vaccination recruits few new T cells.

The CDR3 has 15 amino acids. V lost 2 bases to trimming and J lost 5 bases, with 16 bases between them. From germline, CDR1 is DFQATT and CDR2 SNEGSKA (reference sequence). Material: PBMCs from blood, obtained roughly 47 days after vaccination. The receptor was derived from a man aged 50 to 59 who received an inactivated influenza vaccine. The chain couples TRBV20-1 to TRBJ2-1; no clear D gene. The CDR3 nucleotides are TGCAGTGCTAGAAGTACCTTCTACTACAACAATGAGCAGTTCTTC. It translates to CSARSTFYYNNEQFF.